The clone carrying this TCR beta chain was picked up a small number of times. Antigen specificity is unknown. The sample belongs to a study of T cell repertoires in cytomegalovirus infection. Study outcomes and limitations: Ex vivo responses were dominated by HLA-C-restricted CMV-specific TCR beta clonotypes.

MiXCR was run by TCRdb on the reads, yielding one entry per CDR3 protein. The repertoire has some 280,000 distinct CDR3 sequences, roughly an eighth of them found once; the top ten carry roughly 9.7%. The origin of this receptor is a human donor in good health (CMV status not recorded). Some clones in this sample may be carry-over from other donors' samples. The sequenced material came from PBMCs.

DNA of the CDR3: TGCAGCGTTGATAACAATGAGCAGTTCTTC. This gives the protein CSVDNNEQFF. The chain joins TRBV29-1 to TRBJ2-1; D ambiguous. The CDR3 is made up of 10 amino acids. Germline V lookup: CDR1 SQVTM, CDR2 ANQGSEA. Between the trimmed V and J ends, which lost 3 bases and 5 bases, there was a span of 2 bases.